This T cell receptor beta chain stems from a study of response to subunit inactivated influenza vaccine. The table lists this clonotype with a few counts. One entry per CDR3 protein results from TCRdb running MiXCR on the RT-PCR reads. The table lists under 800,000 distinct CDR3 sequences, approximately 13% of them singletons. The sequencing used PBMCs from blood, collected less than 15 days before vaccination. This clonotype originated in a man between 50 and 59 years old who received an inactivated influenza vaccine.

The DNA of the CDR3 is TGTGCCAGCAGCTTAGCGGCAGAAATTATATATAATTCACCCCTCCACTTT. Its protein product is CASSLAAEIIYNSPLHF. This chain connects TRBV7-2 to TRBJ1-6; D call uncertain. V dropped 0 bases and J dropped 4 bases, with 13 bases sitting between them. The CDR3 has 17 amino acids. CDR1 SGHTA and CDR2 FQGNSA come from the germline V gene.